This TCR beta chain originates from a study of quantifying T cell responses using KT2 cells. Study summary: cDNA was made from DNase-treated RNA using alpha and beta constant primers.

V dropped 5 bases and J dropped 6 bases, with 8 bases sitting between them. Germline CDR1 reads SGHDN; CDR2 reads FVKESK. CDR3 length: 11 amino acids. A few counts support this clonotype. Each cDNA got a UMI-containing oligo ligated at its 3' end. An equimolar mix of RC1.1 and RC1.2 primed the beta chain across TRBC1 and TRBC2. TCRdb redid the calling of the UMI-ligation and nested PCR reads with MiXCR, one entry per CDR3 protein. In the table there are approximately 50,000 distinct CDR3 sequences, under 14% of which are singletons. Sample: PBMCs spiked with cells of the T cell clone KT2. This chain links TRBV14 with TRBJ2-7, with D uncertain. The TCR comes from a human donor. The CDR3 spells CASSSKSEQYF. The DNA of the CDR3 is TGTGCCAGCAGCTCAAAGAGCGAGCAGTACTTC. The full variable domain, in which reference TRBV14 and TRBJ2-7 provide the parts outside the CDR3, is EAGVTQFPSHSVIEKGQTVTLRCDPISGHDNLYWYRRVMGKEIKFLLHFVKESKQDESGMPNNRFLAERTGGTYSTLKVQPAELEDSGVYFCASSSKSEQYFGPGTRLTVT.